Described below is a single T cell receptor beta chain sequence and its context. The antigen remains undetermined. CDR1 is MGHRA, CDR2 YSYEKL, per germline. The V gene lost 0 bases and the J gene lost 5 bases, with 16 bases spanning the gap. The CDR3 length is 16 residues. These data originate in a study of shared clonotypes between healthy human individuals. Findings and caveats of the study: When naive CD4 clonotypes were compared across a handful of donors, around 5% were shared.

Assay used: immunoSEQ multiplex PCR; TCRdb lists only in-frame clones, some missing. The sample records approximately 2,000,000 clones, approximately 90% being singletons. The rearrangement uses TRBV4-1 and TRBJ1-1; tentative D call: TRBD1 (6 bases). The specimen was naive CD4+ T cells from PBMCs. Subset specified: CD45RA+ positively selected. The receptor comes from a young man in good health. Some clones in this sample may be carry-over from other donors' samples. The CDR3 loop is CASSQDQRGGETEAFF. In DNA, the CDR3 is TGCGCCAGCAGCCAAGATCAGCGGGGGGGCGAAACTGAAGCTTTCTTT.